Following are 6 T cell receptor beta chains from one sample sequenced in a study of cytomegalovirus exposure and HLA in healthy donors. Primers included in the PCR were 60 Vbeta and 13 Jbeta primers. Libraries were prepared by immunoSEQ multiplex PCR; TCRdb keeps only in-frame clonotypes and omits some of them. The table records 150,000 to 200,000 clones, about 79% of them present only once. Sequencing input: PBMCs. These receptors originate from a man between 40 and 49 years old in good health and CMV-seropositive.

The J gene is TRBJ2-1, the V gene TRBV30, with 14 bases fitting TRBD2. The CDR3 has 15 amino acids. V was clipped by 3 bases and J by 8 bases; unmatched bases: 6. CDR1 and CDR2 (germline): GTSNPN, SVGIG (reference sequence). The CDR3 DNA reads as TGTGCCTGGAGAGCGGGACTAGCGGGAGTGTATGAGCAGTTCTTC. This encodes CAWRAGLAGVYEQFF.

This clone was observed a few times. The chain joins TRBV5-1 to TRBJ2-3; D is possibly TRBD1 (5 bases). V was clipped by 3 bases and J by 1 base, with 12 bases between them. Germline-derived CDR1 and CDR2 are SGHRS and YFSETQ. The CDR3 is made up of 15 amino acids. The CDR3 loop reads CASSSQGSGTDTQYF. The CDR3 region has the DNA TGCGCCAGCAGCTCCCAGGGTTCTGGCACAGATACGCAGTATTTT.

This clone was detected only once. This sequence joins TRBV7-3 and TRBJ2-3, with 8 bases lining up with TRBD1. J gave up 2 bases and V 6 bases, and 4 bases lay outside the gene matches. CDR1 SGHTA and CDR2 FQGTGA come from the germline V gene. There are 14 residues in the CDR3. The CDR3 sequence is CASRRDRYTDTQYF. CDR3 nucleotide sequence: TGTGCCAGCAGGAGGGACAGGTACACAGATACGCAGTATTTT.

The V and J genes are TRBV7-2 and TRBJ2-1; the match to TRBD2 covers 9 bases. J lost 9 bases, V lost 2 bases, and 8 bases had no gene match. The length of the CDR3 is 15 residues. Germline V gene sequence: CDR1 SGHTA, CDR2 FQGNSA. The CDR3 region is CASSLSGSGSTEQFF. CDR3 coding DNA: TGTGCCAGCAGCTTATCGGGTAGCGGGAGCACTGAGCAGTTCTTC.

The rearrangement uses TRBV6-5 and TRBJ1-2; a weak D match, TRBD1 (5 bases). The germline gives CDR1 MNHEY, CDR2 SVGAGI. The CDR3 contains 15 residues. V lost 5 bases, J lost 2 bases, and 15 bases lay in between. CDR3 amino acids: CASSPGGGANYGYTF. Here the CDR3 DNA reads TGTGCCAGCAGTCCCGGGGGGGGAGCAAACTATGGCTACACCTTC.

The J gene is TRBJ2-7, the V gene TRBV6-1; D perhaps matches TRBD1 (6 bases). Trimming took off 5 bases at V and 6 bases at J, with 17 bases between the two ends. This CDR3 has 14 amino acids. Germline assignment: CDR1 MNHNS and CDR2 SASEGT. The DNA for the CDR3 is TGTGCCAGCAGTATTGACAGGTCTCGGGGCGAGCAGTACTTC. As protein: CASSIDRSRGEQYF.